One sample yielded the 27 T cell receptor beta chains listed below, sequenced in a study of low-dose radiotherapy and immunotherapy resistance in tumors. First-strand cDNA used TRAV- and TRBV-specific primers, covering alpha and beta chains. Both a constant-region primer and a V-primer adapter served to amplify TCRs across 15 to 25 PCR cycles. TCRdb processed the reads anew with MiXCR; each CDR3 protein has one entry. This table has around 9,000 distinct CDR3 sequences, 69% appearing once. The receptors shown here come from a human donor with advanced metastatic prostate, ovarian, gallbladder or colorectal cancer (not recorded which). This table probably holds off-target reads from a library built for another chain.

The V gene is TRBV28, the J gene TRBJ2-7, with D uncertain. The CDR3 is 14 residues long. The germline V and J ends were trimmed by 4 bases and 5 bases, with 15 bases remaining between them. The V gene's germline CDR1 is MDHEN and CDR2 SYDVKM. The CDR3 DNA sequence: TGTGCCAGCAGTTCCTCCCTATTCAGCCACGAGCAGTACTTC. It encodes CASSSSLFSHEQYF. The full variable domain, rest sourced from reference TRBV28 and TRBJ2-7, is DVKVTQSSRYLVKRTGEKVFLECVQDMDHENMFWYRQDPGLGLRLIYFSYDVKMKEKGDIPEGYSVSREKKERFSLILESASTNQTSMYLCASSSSLFSHEQYFGPGTRLTVT.

The chain carries TRBV3-1 and TRBJ2-6; D is possibly TRBD1 or TRBD2 (5 bases each). CDR3 length: 16 amino acids. Between the trimmed V and J ends, which lost 1 base and 0 bases, there was a span of 7 bases. From germline, CDR1 is LGHDT and CDR2 YNNKEL (reference sequence). CDR3: CASSQVGPSGANVLTF. The CDR3 bases are TGTGCCAGCAGCCAAGTGGGACCCTCTGGGGCCAACGTCCTGACTTTC.

In DNA, the CDR3 is TGTGCCAGCAGCTTAGGCGGGAGTGGGGGGGGGACCCAGTACTTC. This translates into CASSLGGSGGGTQYF. This sequence joins TRBV7-7 and TRBJ2-5; TRBD2 matches at 7 bases. Trimming removed 1 base from V and 7 bases from J; junction bases left unmatched: 9. Germline lookup yields CDR1 SSHAT and CDR2 FNYEAQ (reference sequence). This CDR3 comprises 15 residues.

The rearrangement links TRBV28 to TRBJ1-3; D unresolved. The germline V gene encodes CDR1 MDHEN and CDR2 SYDVKM. The CDR3 sequence is 14 residues long. V was clipped by 2 bases and J by 7 bases, with 12 bases between them. The CDR3 reads CASSLRSASNTIYF. In nucleotides, the CDR3 is TGTGCCAGCAGTTTAAGGTCGGCGTCGAACACCATATATTTT.

The CDR3 coding sequence is TGTGCCAGCAGCCTGGGTCCCCCCTCTGGAAACACCATATATTTT. Translated: CASSLGPPSGNTIYF. The chain carries TRBV7-9 and TRBJ1-3; no reliable D call. Trimming cost V 5 bases and J 0 bases, with 11 bases left between them. The V gene's germline CDR1 is SEHNR and CDR2 FQNEAQ (reference sequence). This CDR3 comprises 15 residues.

The table lists this clonotype with a few counts. The V call is TRBV2, the J call TRBJ2-7; weak D call: TRBD1 (5 bases). CDR3 length: 12 amino acids. V was pared by 6 bases and J by 5 bases, with 11 bases between. In germline, CDR1 is SNHLY, CDR2 FYNNEI. CDR3 residues: CASRGPVNEQYF. DNA of the CDR3: TGTGCCAGCAGGGGGCCAGTAAACGAGCAGTACTTC. Full variable domain (missing parts from reference TRBV2 and TRBJ2-7): EPEVTQTPSHQVTQMGQEVILRCVPISNHLYFYWYRQILGQKVEFLVSFYNNEISEKSEIFDDQFSVERPDGSNFTLKIRSTKLEDSAMYFCASRGPVNEQYFGPGTRLTVT.

The rearrangement links TRBV11-3 to TRBJ2-3; TRBD2 matches 7 bases. Germline CDR1 SGHNT, CDR2 YENEEA. The CDR3 is 16 amino acids. The trim removed 1 base at V and 2 bases at J, leaving 6 bases unmatched. The CDR3 nucleotides are TGTGCCAGCAGCTTAGGGGCGGGGGAGAACACAGATACGCAGTATTTT. Its protein product is CASSLGAGENTDTQYF.

The gene calls are TRBV28 and TRBJ1-5; D is undetermined. The CDR3 has 13 residues. Trimming cost V 6 bases and J 2 bases, with 8 bases left between them. Germline loops: CDR1 MDHEN, CDR2 SYDVKM. CDR3 DNA: TGTGCCAGCAGGGACTGGGGCAATCAGCCCCAGCATTTT. Its protein product is CASRDWGNQPQHF.

This clonotype rates as medium-sized (0.01 to 0.1%). This sequence joins TRBV4-1 and TRBJ2-1, with 8 bases lining up with TRBD2. Per germline, CDR1 MGHRA and CDR2 YSYEKL. CDR3 length equals 13 residues. J lost 7 bases, V lost 4 bases, and 3 bases had no gene match. CDR3 loop: CASSLIAGNEQFF. CDR3 nucleotide sequence: TGCGCCAGCAGCCTGATAGCGGGAAATGAGCAGTTCTTC.

This clonotype was picked up a small number of times. The rearrangement uses TRBV23-1 and TRBJ2-2; perhaps D is TRBD1 or TRBD2 (5 bases each). TRBV23-1 is annotated as an ORF whose role is uncertain. The CDR3 spans 15 residues. Trimming removed 3 bases from V and 3 bases from J, with 11 bases in between. CDR3 nucleotide sequence: TGCGCCAGCAGTCAGTTGGGACGGTACACCGGGGAGCTGTTTTTT. Protein sequence: CASSQLGRYTGELFF.

V usage is TRBV11-2 and J usage is TRBJ1-2; TRBD1 is a possible D gene (5 bases). Per the germline V gene, CDR1 is SGHAT and CDR2 is FQNNGV. CDR3 length equals 13 residues. The V gene lost 7 bases and the J gene lost 4 bases, with 13 bases spanning the gap. CDR3 region: CASTYGGPYGYTF. The CDR3 DNA is TGTGCCAGCACCTACGGGGGTCCCTATGGCTACACCTTC.

In nucleotides, the CDR3 is TGTGCCAGCAGCTTAGTCGCCGGCGGGGGGGCTACCGATACGCAGTATTTT. Translating it yields CASSLVAGGGATDTQYF. V is TRBV7-2 and J is TRBJ2-3; 9 bases agree with TRBD2. Germline-derived CDR1 and CDR2 are SGHTA and FQGNSA. The CDR3 contains 17 residues. V trimming: 1 base; J trimming: 6 bases; junction bases outside the gene matches: 11.

In its sample, this clonotype was seen a few times. The rearrangement joins TRBV7-2 to TRBJ1-1; D gene uncertain. The CDR3 consists of 13 residues. Trimming removed 1 base at V and 5 bases at J, with 8 bases between. Germline values: CDR1 SGHTA, CDR2 FQGNSA. The CDR3 DNA sequence: TGTGCCAGCAGCTTAGGGGGATTAACTGAAGCTTTCTTT. It codes for CASSLGGLTEAFF.

V usage is TRBV29-1 and J usage is TRBJ1-1; 7 bases are shared with TRBD1. The trim removed 3 bases at V and 1 base at J, leaving 8 bases unmatched. The length of the CDR3 is 15 residues. Germline CDR1 is SQVTM and CDR2 is ANQGSEA. CDR3 DNA: TGCAGCGTTGATAATTTGGCAGGGGGGAACACTGAAGCTTTCTTT. Translation gives CSVDNLAGGNTEAFF. The entire variable domain, with the rest obtained from reference TRBV29-1 and TRBJ1-1, is as follows: SAVISQKPSRDICQRGTSLTIQCQVDSQVTMMFWYRQQPGQSLTLIATANQGSEATYESGFVIDKFPISRPNLTFSTLTVSNMSPEDSSIYLCSVDNLAGGNTEAFFGQGTRLTVV.

A single count supports this clonotype. The CDR3 region has the DNA TGTGCCACCAGTGATTCGTCGCCGGGACTAGCGTACGCTGAGCAGTTCTTC. Residues: CATSDSSPGLAYAEQFF. V is TRBV24-1 and J is TRBJ2-1; TRBD2 matches at 10 bases. Germline assignment: CDR1 KGHDR and CDR2 SFDVKD. CDR3 length: 17 residues. After removal of 2 bases from V and 9 bases from J, the junction contained 12 bases not matched to a gene.

The chain links TRBV28 to TRBJ2-7; D is unclear. This CDR3 has 12 residues. Germline-derived CDR1 and CDR2 are MDHEN and SYDVKM. Between the trimmed V and J ends, which lost 2 bases and 4 bases, there was a span of 6 bases. In nucleotides, the CDR3 is TGTGCCAGCAGTTTAAACCCATACGAGCAGTACTTC. Its protein product is CASSLNPYEQYF.

The J gene is TRBJ1-1, the V gene TRBV30; D gene uncertain. This CDR3 is 14 amino acids long. Germline lookup yields CDR1 GTSNPN and CDR2 SVGIG (reference sequence). Trimming cost V 6 bases and J 4 bases, with 18 bases left between them. The CDR3 nucleotides read TGTGCCTGTCCTACCTCCGGGGTAGGCACTGAAGCTTTCTTT. This gives the protein CACPTSGVGTEAFF.

This chain joins TRBV7-2 and TRBJ2-7, with TRBD2 identical over 12 bases. In germline, CDR1 is SGHTA, CDR2 FQGNSA. This CDR3 is 18 amino acids long. V was clipped by 1 base and J by 3 bases; unmatched bases: 10. CDR3 nucleotide sequence: TGTGCCAGCAGCTTAGATGTCTCTTGGGGACTAGCGGGCTACGAGCAGTACTTC. It yields the protein CASSLDVSWGLAGYEQYF.

The V gene is TRBV11-2, the J gene TRBJ2-5, with TRBD1 identical over 7 bases. Germline V gene sequence: CDR1 SGHAT, CDR2 FQNNGV. The CDR3 totals 15 residues. Unmatched junction bases numbered 6, after V lost 5 bases and J lost 0 bases. The CDR3 bases are TGTGCCAGCAGCGGAGAAGGACAGGACCAAGAGACCCAGTACTTC. Translation: CASSGEGQDQETQYF.

This chain uses TRBV20-1 with TRBJ2-3, with 7 bases fitting TRBD2. CDR1 is DFQATT, CDR2 SNEGSKA, per germline (reference sequence). V lost 3 bases to trimming and J lost 6 bases; unmatched junction nucleotides: 12. This CDR3 comprises 15 residues. CDR3 nucleotide sequence: TGCAGTGCTAGGATCTTGGGAGGGGAGCGGGATACGCAGTATTTT. Translated, it gives CSARILGGERDTQYF.

The chain couples TRBV5-5 to TRBJ1-5; D not certain. Trimming removed 4 bases at V and 2 bases at J, with 13 bases between. Germline-derived CDR1 and CDR2 are SGHKS and YYEKEE (reference sequence). This CDR3 is built from 15 residues. CDR3 protein: CASSRTPAGNQPQHF. The CDR3 DNA reads as TGTGCCAGCAGCCGGACCCCGGCAGGCAATCAGCCCCAGCATTTT.

This chain uses TRBV25-1 with TRBJ2-7; perhaps TRBD2 as D (5 bases). Between the trimmed V and J ends, which lost 3 bases and 5 bases, there was a span of 11 bases. The CDR3 extends over 13 amino acids. Germline V gene lookup returns CDR1 MGHDK and CDR2 SYGVNS. Written as DNA, the CDR3 is TGTGCCAGCAGTGATATTCGGGAAGACGAGCAGTACTTC. It yields the protein CASSDIREDEQYF.

Comments on this clonotype: The junction departs from germline at one end; a sequencing error may be responsible. The chain joins TRBV10-3 to TRBJ2-3, with D possibly matching TRBD2 (6 bases). The CDR3 is 15 amino acids. Germline CDR1 is ENHRY and CDR2 is SYGVKD. The CDR3 bases are TGTGCTATCAGTGAGAACCAGGGACTGTCCGATACGCAGTATTTT. It translates to CAISENQGLSDTQYF.

CDR3 bases: TGTGCCAGCAGACCATTTATTATCGGGACTAGCGGGAGTTTTGGGAGAACAGATACGCAGTATTTT. Translation gives CASRPFIIGTSGSFGRTDTQYF. The chain has TRBV12-3 or TRBV12-4 and TRBJ2-3, with 14 bases identical to TRBD2. Losses at the gene ends were 6 bases for V and 3 bases for J; bases not matched to a gene: 23. The CDR3 has 22 residues.

This clonotype was observed a handful of times. The chain joins TRBV28 to TRBJ1-6; a weak D match, TRBD1 (5 bases). This CDR3 contains 15 residues. Germline assignment: CDR1 MDHEN and CDR2 SYDVKM. V lost 0 bases and J lost 5, with 8 bases in between. CDR3 sequence reads: CASSLWGPDNSPLHF. The DNA of the CDR3 is TGTGCCAGCAGTTTATGGGGGCCCGATAATTCACCCCTCCACTTT.

The J gene is TRBJ1-4, the V gene TRBV7-2; possibly TRBD1 for D (6 bases). Germline CDR1 is SGHTA and CDR2 is FQGNSA. V gave up 4 bases and J gave up 8 bases, with 17 bases separating them. This CDR3 is 15 amino acids long. CDR3 sequence: CASSYRGGPKEKLFF. CDR3 nucleotide sequence: TGTGCCAGCAGCTATAGGGGGGGGCCGAAGGAAAAACTGTTTTTT.

This chain joins TRBV6-6 and TRBJ2-5; possibly TRBD1 for D (7 bases). V was cut by 10 bases and J by 5 bases, with 14 bases left in between. This CDR3 comprises 12 residues. Germline assignment: CDR1 MNHNY and CDR2 SVGAGI (reference sequence). In DNA, the CDR3 is TGTGCCACCCAACAGGGGAGGGAGACCCAGTACTTC. Amino acids: CATQQGRETQYF.